The rows below give T cell receptor beta chains drawn from one sample of a study of T cell changes during pregnancy in multiple sclerosis. The table came from immunoSEQ multiplex PCR; TCRdb's copy has only in-frame clones and leaves some out. The table has 85,000 to 100,000 clones, around 92% seen once; the top ten hold about 2.7%. The sample was peripheral blood, taken in the first trimester of pregnancy. The receptors originated from a female donor with multiple sclerosis, enrolled in a pregnancy study. CDR3s include the opening cysteine and the closing phenylalanine or tryptophan. D genes are given only for firm matches. Size values are once, few and many counts, or a class for expanded clones, and some rows have none.

v_gene: TRBV27
j_gene: TRBJ2-6
d_gene: NA
abundance: once
CDR3aa: CASSPRGNGANVLTF
CDR3nt: TGTGCCAGCTCGCCGAGGGGGAATGGGGCCAACGTCCTGACTTTC

v_gene: TRBV9
j_gene: TRBJ2-7
d_gene: TRBD1
abundance: NA
CDR3aa: CASSATGTGGFDEQYF
CDR3nt: TGTGCCAGCAGCGCAACCGGGACAGGGGGTTTCGACGAGCAGTACTTC

v_gene: TRBV6-5
j_gene: TRBJ2-7
d_gene: NA
abundance: NA
CDR3aa: CASSYSVGREQYF
CDR3nt: TGTGCCAGCAGTTACTCGGTGGGGCGCGAGCAGTACTTC

v_gene: TRBV18
j_gene: TRBJ1-2
d_gene: NA
abundance: many
CDR3aa: CASAKGDYGYTF
CDR3nt: TGTGCCAGCGCCAAAGGAGATTATGGCTACACCTTC

v_gene: TRBV28
j_gene: TRBJ2-3
d_gene: NA
abundance: NA
CDR3aa: CASRLLNADTQYF
CDR3nt: TGTGCCAGCAGACTCCTAAATGCAGATACGCAGTATTTT

v_gene: TRBV10-3
j_gene: TRBJ1-5
d_gene: NA
abundance: NA
CDR3aa: CAISEVQDQPQHF
CDR3nt: TGTGCCATCAGTGAGGTACAGGATCAGCCCCAGCATTTT

v_gene: TRBV7-9
j_gene: TRBJ2-2
d_gene: NA
abundance: NA
CDR3aa: CASPATSRDTGELFF
CDR3nt: TGTGCCAGTCCCGCGACGAGCCGGGACACCGGGGAGCTGTTTTTT

v_gene: TRBV7-3
j_gene: TRBJ2-1
d_gene: NA
abundance: NA
CDR3aa: CASSLLDSTYNEQFF
CDR3nt: TGTGCCAGCAGCTTATTAGACAGTACCTACAATGAGCAGTTCTTC

v_gene: TRBV28
j_gene: TRBJ2-7
d_gene: NA
abundance: NA
CDR3aa: CASSLGPPSYEQYF
CDR3nt: TGTGCCAGCAGTTTGGGGCCGCCCTCCTACGAGCAGTACTTC

v_gene: TRBV12-2
j_gene: TRBJ2-7
d_gene: NA
abundance: NA
CDR3aa: CASRSTSGRAGYEQYF
CDR3nt: TGTGCAAGTCGCTCCACAAGCGGGAGGGCCGGCTACGAGCAGTACTTC

v_gene: TRBV28
j_gene: TRBJ1-2
d_gene: TRBD1
abundance: NA
CDR3aa: CASSFPQGAIVNYGYTF
CDR3nt: TGTGCCAGCAGTTTCCCCCAGGGGGCTATCGTTAACTATGGCTACACCTTC

v_gene: TRBV10-2
j_gene: TRBJ2-1
d_gene: NA
abundance: NA
CDR3aa: CASSEAVSSYNEQFF
CDR3nt: TGCGCCAGCAGTGAGGCCGTGAGCTCCTACAATGAGCAGTTCTTC

v_gene: TRBV19
j_gene: TRBJ2-1
d_gene: TRBD2
abundance: NA
CDR3aa: CASSLTSRGHNEQFF
CDR3nt: TGTGCCAGTAGTCTGACTAGCCGGGGTCACAATGAGCAGTTCTTC

v_gene: TRBV9
j_gene: TRBJ1-4
d_gene: NA
abundance: NA
CDR3aa: CASSVTGGSGLKEKLFF
CDR3nt: TGTGCCAGCAGCGTCACTGGGGGCTCGGGTTTAAAGGAAAAACTGTTTTTT

v_gene: TRBV28
j_gene: TRBJ2-1
d_gene: TRBD2
abundance: NA
CDR3aa: CASTSGGERNSYNEQFF
CDR3nt: TGTGCCAGCACCTCGGGGGGGGAGCGGAACTCCTACAATGAGCAGTTCTTC

v_gene: TRBV28
j_gene: TRBJ2-7
d_gene: NA
abundance: NA
CDR3aa: CASSTRAYEQYF
CDR3nt: TGTGCCAGCAGTACTAGGGCCTACGAGCAGTACTTC

v_gene: TRBV4-3
j_gene: TRBJ2-7
d_gene: NA
abundance: NA
CDR3aa: CASSQDEAHTQYEQYF
CDR3nt: TGCGCCAGCAGCCAAGATGAGGCTCACACTCAGTACGAGCAGTACTTC

v_gene: TRBV19
j_gene: TRBJ1-1
d_gene: NA
abundance: once
CDR3aa: CASSSVMNTEAFF
CDR3nt: TGTGCCAGTAGCTCCGTTATGAACACTGAAGCTTTCTTT

v_gene: TRBV29-1
j_gene: TRBJ1-1
d_gene: TRBD1
abundance: NA
CDR3aa: CSVARDSRWNTEAFF
CDR3nt: TGCAGCGTTGCCCGGGACAGCCGATGGAACACTGAAGCTTTCTTT

v_gene: TRBV5-1
j_gene: TRBJ2-7
d_gene: TRBD2
abundance: NA
CDR3aa: CASWIIPGGGEQYF
CDR3nt: TGCGCCAGCTGGATAATCCCGGGGGGGGGCGAGCAGTACTTC

v_gene: TRBV5-6
j_gene: TRBJ2-4
d_gene: TRBD1
abundance: NA
CDR3aa: CASSPGQGLALAKNIQYF
CDR3nt: TGTGCCAGCAGCCCGGGACAGGGGCTGGCACTAGCCAAAAACATTCAGTACTTC

v_gene: TRBV5-1
j_gene: TRBJ2-1
d_gene: TRBD2
abundance: NA
CDR3aa: CASSFSGSTNEQFF
CDR3nt: TGCGCCAGCAGCTTTAGCGGGAGTACTAATGAGCAGTTCTTC

v_gene: TRBV5-6
j_gene: TRBJ2-7
d_gene: TRBD1
abundance: NA
CDR3aa: CASSTGTGPYEQYF
CDR3nt: TGTGCCAGCAGTACTGGGACAGGTCCCTACGAGCAGTACTTC

v_gene: TRBV11-3
j_gene: TRBJ2-1
d_gene: TRBD1
abundance: once
CDR3aa: CASSRRGLDNEQFF
CDR3nt: TGTGCCAGCAGCCGCAGGGGGCTCGACAATGAGCAGTTCTTC

v_gene: TRBV11-1
j_gene: TRBJ2-5
d_gene: TRBD2
abundance: NA
CDR3aa: CASRLGTSGFQETQYF
CDR3nt: TGTGCCAGCAGGCTCGGGACTAGCGGTTTCCAAGAGACCCAGTACTTC

v_gene: TRBV5-6
j_gene: TRBJ2-2
d_gene: TRBD1
abundance: NA
CDR3aa: CASSSRDSLNTGELFF
CDR3nt: TGTGCCAGCAGCTCCCGGGACAGCTTGAACACCGGGGAGCTGTTTTTT

v_gene: TRBV28
j_gene: TRBJ1-2
d_gene: NA
abundance: NA
CDR3aa: CASNGGYGYTF
CDR3nt: TGTGCCAGCAATGGGGGGTATGGCTACACCTTC

v_gene: TRBV19
j_gene: TRBJ1-2
d_gene: NA
abundance: NA
CDR3aa: CARQDLYGYTF
CDR3nt: TGTGCTAGACAGGACCTCTATGGCTACACCTTC

v_gene: TRBV6-5
j_gene: TRBJ1-4
d_gene: NA
abundance: NA
CDR3aa: CASSPTATNEKLFF
CDR3nt: TGTGCCAGCAGTCCCACAGCAACTAATGAAAAACTGTTTTTT

v_gene: TRBV28
j_gene: TRBJ2-4
d_gene: TRBD2
abundance: once
CDR3aa: CASSSFSVPTSGVLAKNIQYF
CDR3nt: TGTGCCAGCAGTTCCTTCTCAGTCCCCACTAGCGGGGTCCTAGCCAAAAACATTCAGTACTTC

v_gene: TRBV6-1
j_gene: TRBJ2-4
d_gene: NA
abundance: NA
CDR3aa: CASSEPWLNLGRAKNIQYF
CDR3nt: TGTGCCAGCAGTGAACCTTGGTTAAACCTGGGCAGAGCCAAAAACATTCAGTACTTC

v_gene: TRBV11-2
j_gene: TRBJ2-2
d_gene: TRBD2
abundance: NA
CDR3aa: CASRAIAGGPNTGELFF
CDR3nt: TGTGCCAGCAGGGCCATAGCGGGAGGGCCGAACACCGGGGAGCTGTTTTTT

v_gene: TRBV28
j_gene: TRBJ1-1
d_gene: TRBD1
abundance: few
CDR3aa: CASMARTKQGASTEAFF
CDR3nt: TGTGCCAGCATGGCTCGGACTAAACAGGGGGCAAGCACTGAAGCTTTCTTT

v_gene: TRBV28
j_gene: TRBJ2-7
d_gene: NA
abundance: NA
CDR3aa: CASSSRDVYEQYF
CDR3nt: TGTGCCAGCAGTTCCCGGGATGTCTACGAGCAGTACTTC

v_gene: TRBV28
j_gene: TRBJ1-5
d_gene: NA
abundance: once
CDR3aa: CAIGERRNQPQHF
CDR3nt: TGTGCCATAGGGGAAAGACGCAATCAGCCCCAGCATTTT

v_gene: TRBV5-6
j_gene: TRBJ1-1
d_gene: TRBD1
abundance: few
CDR3aa: CASSITGVTEAFF
CDR3nt: TGTGCCAGCAGCATTACAGGGGTCACTGAAGCTTTCTTT

v_gene: TRBV28
j_gene: TRBJ1-5
d_gene: NA
abundance: NA
CDR3aa: CASRLSGHQPQHF
CDR3nt: TGTGCCAGCAGGTTGAGTGGTCATCAGCCCCAGCATTTT

v_gene: TRBV2
j_gene: TRBJ2-5
d_gene: NA
abundance: once
CDR3aa: CASSILVETQYF
CDR3nt: TGTGCCAGCAGTATACTAGTGGAGACCCAGTACTTC

v_gene: TRBV5-6
j_gene: TRBJ2-1
d_gene: TRBD2
abundance: NA
CDR3aa: CASSLGTRFYNEQFF
CDR3nt: TGTGCCAGCAGCCTGGGGACTAGGTTTTATAATGAGCAGTTCTTC

v_gene: TRBV5-1
j_gene: TRBJ2-3
d_gene: NA
abundance: NA
CDR3aa: CASSLGGPAGTDTQYF
CDR3nt: TGCGCCAGCAGCTTGGGGGGGCCGGCCGGCACAGATACGCAGTATTTT

v_gene: TRBV30
j_gene: TRBJ2-3
d_gene: NA
abundance: once
CDR3aa: CAWSVAQRPTDTQYF
CDR3nt: TGTGCCTGGAGTGTTGCTCAGCGCCCCACAGATACGCAGTATTTT

v_gene: TRBV25-1
j_gene: TRBJ1-5
d_gene: TRBD1
abundance: NA
CDR3aa: CASSGQGNQPQHF
CDR3nt: TGTGCCAGCAGTGGACAGGGGAATCAGCCCCAGCATTTT

v_gene: TRBV9
j_gene: TRBJ2-3
d_gene: NA
abundance: once
CDR3aa: CASSVDGDTNTQYF
CDR3nt: TGTGCCAGCAGCGTTGACGGGGACACGAATACGCAGTATTTT

v_gene: TRBV7-9
j_gene: TRBJ2-1
d_gene: NA
abundance: NA
CDR3aa: CASSFDSYNEQFF
CDR3nt: TGTGCCAGCAGCTTCGACAGCTACAATGAGCAGTTCTTC

v_gene: TRBV27
j_gene: TRBJ2-1
d_gene: TRBD2
abundance: NA
CDR3aa: CASSLSGGTRGYNEQFF
CDR3nt: TGTGCCAGCAGTTTATCGGGGGGGACTAGGGGTTACAATGAGCAGTTCTTC

v_gene: TRBV28
j_gene: TRBJ2-5
d_gene: TRBD2
abundance: NA
CDR3aa: CASSYRSGSEETQYF
CDR3nt: TGTGCCAGCAGTTATCGGAGCGGGAGCGAAGAGACCCAGTACTTC

v_gene: TRBV6-6
j_gene: TRBJ1-2
d_gene: NA
abundance: NA
CDR3aa: CASTSGYGYTF
CDR3nt: TGTGCCAGCACCAGTGGCTATGGCTACACCTTC

v_gene: TRBV6-5
j_gene: TRBJ1-1
d_gene: NA
abundance: NA
CDR3aa: CASRRTHMNTEAFF
CDR3nt: TGTGCCAGCAGGAGGACACACATGAACACTGAAGCTTTCTTT

v_gene: TRBV19
j_gene: TRBJ1-1
d_gene: NA
abundance: NA
CDR3aa: CASSMGVRGNTEAFF
CDR3nt: TGTGCCAGTAGTATGGGGGTCAGGGGGAACACTGAAGCTTTCTTT

v_gene: TRBV27
j_gene: TRBJ2-7
d_gene: TRBD2
abundance: once
CDR3aa: CASSLDGGRPHNEQYF
CDR3nt: TGTGCCAGCAGTTTAGATGGCGGGAGACCCCATAACGAGCAGTACTTC

v_gene: TRBV6-5
j_gene: TRBJ2-7
d_gene: NA
abundance: NA
CDR3aa: CASSHNTVYEQYF
CDR3nt: TGTGCCAGCAGCCACAACACAGTCTACGAGCAGTACTTC

v_gene: TRBV28
j_gene: TRBJ2-3
d_gene: TRBD2
abundance: NA
CDR3aa: CASSLAGATDTQYF
CDR3nt: TGTGCCAGCAGTTTAGCGGGAGCGACAGATACGCAGTATTTT

v_gene: TRBV7-9
j_gene: TRBJ1-1
d_gene: NA
abundance: NA
CDR3aa: CASSFSGYRNTEAFF
CDR3nt: TGTGCCAGCAGCTTCTCAGGGTATCGGAACACTGAAGCTTTCTTT